Following are 4 T cell receptor beta chains from one sample sequenced in a study of a mutant IDH1 vaccine in newly diagnosed glioma. Time point of the sample: week 5, during vaccination. Vaccine doses each comprised 300 ug of mutant IDH1 20-mer peptide, with topical imiquimod. No cognate antigen is known for these TCRs. The data were produced by immunoSEQ multiplex PCR, yet TCRdb's version contains in-frame clones alone and is incomplete. The sample consists of around 58,000 clones, approximately 82% of them appearing once. The specimen was PBMCs, collected from a glioma patient whose treatment included an IDH1 peptide vaccine. These TCRs come from a man aged 30 to 45 with glioma.

The chain is built from TRBV7-8 and TRBJ1-1; no firm D call. Trimming took 2 bases from V and 1 from J, leaving 11 bases between them. The CDR3 spans 15 residues. CDR1 SGHVS and CDR2 FQNEAQ come from the germline V gene. Here the CDR3 reads CASSLSFRENTEAFF. The CDR3 bases are TGTGCCAGCAGCTTAAGTTTTCGGGAGAACACTGAAGCTTTCTTT.

V and J are TRBV6-1 and TRBJ1-2; no definite D call. V was clipped by 2 bases and J by 5 bases, with 6 bases between them. Per germline, CDR1 MNHNS and CDR2 SASEGT. This CDR3 is built from 12 residues. The DNA for the CDR3 is TGTGCCAGCAGTGAATCGGGGTATGGCTACACCTTC. Protein sequence: CASSESGYGYTF.

This clone was detected once. The chain links TRBV6-4 to TRBJ2-1; 15 bases map to TRBD2. Looked up from germline, CDR1 is MRHNA and CDR2 is SNTAGT. J lost 5 bases, V lost 0 bases, and 5 bases had no gene match. The length of the CDR3 is 18 residues. CDR3 nucleotides: TGTGCCAGCAGTGACTCCCGGACTAGCGGGGGGGATAACAATGAGCAGTTCTTC. Translation gives CASSDSRTSGGDNNEQFF.

This rearrangement joins TRBV6-6 to TRBJ2-2, with TRBD1 matching 7 bases. The CDR3 contains 14 residues. J was trimmed by 0 bases and V by 8 bases; bases with no gene match: 3. Germline assignment: CDR1 MNHNY and CDR2 SVGAGI (reference sequence). The CDR3: CASRDRANTGELFF. CDR3 coding DNA: TGTGCCAGCCGGGACAGAGCGAACACCGGGGAGCTGTTTTTT.